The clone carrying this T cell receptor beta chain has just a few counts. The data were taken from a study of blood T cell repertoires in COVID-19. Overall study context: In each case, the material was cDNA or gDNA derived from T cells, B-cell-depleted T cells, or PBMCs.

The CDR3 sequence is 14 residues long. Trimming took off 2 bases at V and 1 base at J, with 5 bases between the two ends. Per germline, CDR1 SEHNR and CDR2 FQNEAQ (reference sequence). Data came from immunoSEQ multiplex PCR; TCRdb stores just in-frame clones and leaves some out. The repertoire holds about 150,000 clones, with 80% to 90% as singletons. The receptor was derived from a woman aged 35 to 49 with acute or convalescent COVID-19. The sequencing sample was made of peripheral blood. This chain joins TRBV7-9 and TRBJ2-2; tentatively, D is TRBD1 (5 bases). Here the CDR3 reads CASSLTGNTGELFF. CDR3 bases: TGTGCCAGCAGCTTAACAGGGAACACCGGGGAGCTGTTTTTT. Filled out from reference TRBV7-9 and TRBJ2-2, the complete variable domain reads DTGVSQNPRHKITKRGQNVTFRCDPISEHNRLYWYRQTLGQGPEFLTYFQNEAQLEKSRLLSDRFSAERPKGSFSTLEIQRTEQGDSAMYLCASSLTGNTGELFFGEGSRLTVL.